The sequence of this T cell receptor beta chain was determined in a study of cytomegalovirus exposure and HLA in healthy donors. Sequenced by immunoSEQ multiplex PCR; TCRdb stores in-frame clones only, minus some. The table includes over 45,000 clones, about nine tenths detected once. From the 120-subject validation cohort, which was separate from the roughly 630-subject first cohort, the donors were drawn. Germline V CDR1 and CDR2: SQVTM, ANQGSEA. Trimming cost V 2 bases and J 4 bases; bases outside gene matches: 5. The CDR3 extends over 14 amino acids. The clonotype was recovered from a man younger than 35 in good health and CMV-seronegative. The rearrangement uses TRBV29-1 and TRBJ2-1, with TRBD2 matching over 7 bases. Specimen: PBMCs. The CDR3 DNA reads TGCAGCGTTGAATGGCGGGAGCGGTACAATGAGCAGTTCTTC. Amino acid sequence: CSVEWRERYNEQFF.